The 26 T cell receptor beta chains below were found in one sample sequenced in a study of cytomegalovirus exposure and HLA in healthy donors. PCR employed 60 Vbeta and 13 Jbeta primers. The protocol was immunoSEQ multiplex PCR, while the TCRdb copy is restricted to in-frame clones and leaves out a portion. Seen here are over 120,000 clones, 78% observed once, and the top ten hold around 3.2%. The sample taken for sequencing was PBMCs. The receptors stem from a female donor in good health and CMV-seronegative.

The chain employs TRBV11-2 and TRBJ2-7; TRBD2 matches 7 bases. J was trimmed by 2 bases and V by 5 bases; bases with no gene match: 3. The CDR3 is 13 residues long. Germline CDR1 SGHAT, CDR2 FQNNGV. CDR3 residues: CASSAGTTYEQYF. CDR3 bases: TGTGCCAGCAGCGCCGGGACTACCTACGAGCAGTACTTC. The full variable domain, in which reference TRBV11-2 and TRBJ2-7 provide the parts outside the CDR3, is EAGVAQSPRYKIIEKRQSVAFWCNPISGHATLYWYQQILGQGPKLLIQFQNNGVVDDSQLPKDRFSAERLKGVDSTLKIQPAKLEDSAVYLCASSAGTTYEQYFGPGTRLTVT.

About this clone itself: A read error may produce the germline difference seen at one junction end. The rearrangement joins TRBV6-1 to TRBJ1-2; 8 bases agree with TRBD1. Germline V gene sequence: CDR1 MNHNS, CDR2 SASEGT. The CDR3 is 15 residues long. The CDR3 loop reads CASSETAGGYYGYPF. The DNA for the CDR3 is TGTGCCAGCAGTGAAACGGCAGGGGGCTACTATGGCTACCCCTTC.

The chain links TRBV19 to TRBJ1-5; possible D gene TRBD1, 6 bases. This CDR3 comprises 14 residues. CDR1 and CDR2 from the germline V gene are LNHDA and SQIVND (reference sequence). With 6 bases removed from V and 4 bases from J, the gap between germline ends came to 13 bases. The CDR3 sequence is CASRQTGFNQPQHF. CDR3 bases: TGTGCCAGTAGGCAAACAGGGTTTAATCAGCCCCAGCATTTT.

V and J are TRBV12-2 and TRBJ2-3; the DNA was not used to check the table's D call, TRBD2. TRBV12-2 is a known pseudogene. CDR3 length: 17 residues. CDR3 DNA: TGTGCAAGTCGTTCTCGGAGCGGGAGGTCCTCCACAGATACGCAGTATTTT. Translation gives CASRSRSGRSSTDTQYF.

The V gene is TRBV29-1, the J gene TRBJ2-7, with D maybe TRBD1 (5 bases). Germline CDR1 is SQVTM and CDR2 is ANQGSEA. The CDR3 is made up of 11 amino acids. With 6 bases removed from V and 6 bases from J, the gap between germline ends came to 12 bases. CDR3 in amino acids: CSVATRGEQYF. The CDR3 DNA reads TGCAGCGTCGCCACAAGGGGCGAGCAGTACTTC.

This clone was seen only once. V and J are TRBV19 and TRBJ1-3; D unclear. This CDR3 contains 16 residues. Germline CDR1 reads LNHDA; CDR2 reads SQIVND (reference sequence). The V gene lost 4 bases and the J gene lost 0 bases, with 13 bases spanning the gap. The CDR3 loop reads CASSSARISSGNTIYF. Here the CDR3 DNA reads TGTGCCAGTAGTAGCGCGAGGATTAGCTCTGGAAACACCATATATTTT.

This clone was found a few times. V is TRBV5-5 and J is TRBJ1-4; D gene uncertain. Germline values: CDR1 SGHKS, CDR2 YYEKEE (reference sequence). This CDR3 is built from 16 residues. The V gene lost 0 bases and the J gene lost 0 bases, with 9 bases spanning the gap. CDR3: CASSLGATPTNEKLFF. The CDR3 coding sequence is TGTGCCAGCAGCTTGGGGGCGACACCAACTAATGAAAAACTGTTTTTT.

This chain uses TRBV5-4 with TRBJ2-3; no firm D call. From germline, CDR1 is SGHNT and CDR2 YYREEE (reference sequence). Trimming stripped 4 bases from V and 2 bases from J, with 8 bases between. This CDR3 region has 13 residues. The CDR3 reads CASSNPNTDTQYF. The CDR3 nucleotides read TGTGCCAGCAGCAATCCAAACACAGATACGCAGTATTTT.

This rearrangement joins TRBV19 to TRBJ1-5; 7 bases align to TRBD1. The CDR3 runs 14 residues. With 5 bases clipped from V and 2 bases from J, the junction kept 3 bases outside the gene matches. Per the germline V gene, CDR1 is LNHDA and CDR2 is SQIVND (reference sequence). The CDR3 is CASSQTGGNQPQHF. CDR3 nucleotides: TGTGCCAGTAGTCAAACAGGGGGCAATCAGCCCCAGCATTTT.

The gene calls are TRBV7-8 and TRBJ2-3; perhaps TRBD2 as D (7 bases). The V end was cut by 5 bases, the J end by 6 bases, with 18 bases between. This CDR3 is 15 amino acids long. The V gene's germline CDR1 is SGHVS and CDR2 FQNEAQ. The CDR3 here is CASSPRGGGVDTQYF. DNA for the CDR3: TGTGCCAGCAGCCCTAGGGGAGGGGGTGTGGATACGCAGTATTTT.

In this sample, this clone turned up a few times. The rearrangement uses TRBV7-9 and TRBJ2-7, with TRBD1 identical over 9 bases. Germline loops: CDR1 SEHNR, CDR2 FQNEAQ (reference sequence). The CDR3 runs to 19 residues. J gave up 7 bases and V 4 bases, and 23 bases lay outside the gene matches. In DNA form, the CDR3 reads TGTGCCAGCAGCTCCCCCAGACTACTTACACCTGGACAGGGGAGGGAGCAGTACTTC. This sequence encodes CASSSPRLLTPGQGREQYF.

This clone was detected a few times. The gene calls are TRBV29-1 and TRBJ2-6; 7 bases are a match to TRBD1. Unmatched junction bases numbered 7, after V lost 5 bases and J lost 0 bases. Germline CDR1 and CDR2: SQVTM and ANQGSEA. The CDR3 is 16 amino acids. The CDR3 protein is CSVLGQASSGANVLTF. The DNA for the CDR3 is TGCAGCGTTCTAGGACAGGCGAGCTCTGGGGCCAACGTCCTGACTTTC.

This chain connects TRBV25-1 to TRBJ1-2; D is unclear. The V end lost 3 bases, the J end lost 6 bases, and 14 bases lay between the germline ends. Germline lookup yields CDR1 MGHDK and CDR2 SYGVNS. There are 14 residues in the CDR3. The CDR3 DNA reads TGTGCCAGCAGTGATTGGGGTCCGGGAAATGGCTACACCTTC. Translation gives CASSDWGPGNGYTF.

CDR3 region: CASSLGVTSSSPRNEQYF. CDR3 nucleotide sequence: TGTGCCAGCAGCTTAGGGGTGACTAGTTCCTCCCCACGAAACGAGCAGTACTTC. The genes are TRBV7-9 and TRBJ2-5, with D perhaps TRBD2 (6 bases). The assigned J gene may be wrong: the sequence end matches TRBJ2-7 better. This CDR3 contains 18 residues. CDR1 SEHNR and CDR2 FQNEAQ come from the germline V gene (reference sequence).

The chain has TRBV28 and TRBJ2-7, with 10 bases identical to TRBD2. This CDR3 region has 16 residues. From germline, CDR1 is MDHEN and CDR2 SYDVKM. V lost 5 bases, J lost 0 bases, and 7 bases stayed unmatched. CDR3 DNA: TGTGCCAGCAGTGGCCGGACTAGCGGTAACTCCTACGAGCAGTACTTC. It yields the protein CASSGRTSGNSYEQYF.

This chain connects TRBV5-1 to TRBJ2-3; a possible D gene is TRBD1 (5 bases). Germline V CDR1 and CDR2: SGHRS, YFSETQ. The CDR3 length is 14 residues. V lost 1 base and J lost 4, with 10 bases in between. The CDR3 DNA is TGCGCCAGCAGCTTGTCAGGGTTCGCAGATACGCAGTATTTT. This gives the protein CASSLSGFADTQYF.

This clone was counted a few times. V usage is TRBV6-5 and J usage is TRBJ1-1; 8 nucleotides line up with TRBD1. The CDR3 sequence is 15 residues long. With 6 bases clipped from V and 3 bases from J, the junction kept 9 bases outside the gene matches. The germline CDR1 and CDR2 sequences are MNHEY and SVGAGI. The CDR3 DNA follows: TGTGCCAGCAGATCCCCGGGACAGGCCTACACTGAAGCTTTCTTT. Translation gives CASRSPGQAYTEAFF.

The V and J genes are TRBV2 and TRBJ2-7; 9 nucleotides line up with TRBD2. Per the germline V gene, CDR1 is SNHLY and CDR2 is FYNNEI. The CDR3 is 15 residues long. With V trimmed by 6 bases and J by 0 bases, 6 bases remained unmatched. The CDR3 spells CASRVAGVGSYEQYF. CDR3 nucleotides: TGTGCCAGCAGAGTAGCGGGAGTGGGCTCCTACGAGCAGTACTTC. Full variable domain (remainder filled in from reference TRBV2 and TRBJ2-7): EPEVTQTPSHQVTQMGQEVILRCVPISNHLYFYWYRQILGQKVEFLVSFYNNEISEKSEIFDDQFSVERPDGSNFTLKIRSTKLEDSAMYFCASRVAGVGSYEQYFGPGTRLTVT.

The rearrangement uses TRBV30 and TRBJ1-6, with D hard to call. Germline CDR1 reads GTSNPN; CDR2 reads SVGIG (reference sequence). CDR3 length: 12 amino acids. Trimming took 8 bases from V and 5 from J, leaving 10 bases between them. The CDR3 loop reads CARGQDNSPLHF. In nucleotides, the CDR3 is TGTGCCCGCGGGCAGGATAATTCACCCCTCCACTTT. Full variable domain (outside the CDR3, taken from reference TRBV30 and TRBJ1-6): SQTIHQWPATLVQPVGSPLSLECTVEGTSNPNLYWYRQAAGRGLQLLFYSVGIGQISSEVPQNLSASRPQDRQFILSSKKLLLSDSGFYLCARGQDNSPLHFGNGTRLTVT.

The gene calls are TRBV28 and TRBJ1-2; D is perhaps TRBD1 (5 bases). Germline CDR1 is MDHEN and CDR2 is SYDVKM. The CDR3 contains 13 residues. Between the trimmed V and J ends, which lost 7 bases and 5 bases, there was a span of 14 bases. CDR3 DNA sequence: TGTGCCAGCAACGCTGGGGGGGGGTATGGCTACACCTTC. It encodes CASNAGGGYGYTF.

The chain recombines TRBV9 with TRBJ2-5, with D maybe TRBD1 (5 bases). The CDR3 is made up of 15 amino acids. CDR1 is SGDLS, CDR2 YYNGEE, per germline. V lost 0 bases to trimming and J lost 1 base, with 10 bases between them. CDR3 protein: CASSVEDRPQETQYF. CDR3 bases: TGTGCCAGCAGCGTAGAAGACAGACCCCAAGAGACCCAGTACTTC.

V usage is TRBV7-6 and J usage is TRBJ1-2; TRBD1 matches at 7 bases. CDR3 size: 14 residues. J gave up 6 bases and V 5 bases, and 9 bases lay outside the gene matches. Germline V gene data show CDR1 as SGHVS and CDR2 as FNYEAQ. DNA for the CDR3: TGTGCCAGCAGCCCCTTGACAGGGACCCATGGCTACACCTTC. Encoded protein: CASSPLTGTHGYTF.

The chain joins TRBV2 to TRBJ2-5; possible D gene TRBD1, 5 bases. Germline-derived CDR1 and CDR2 are SNHLY and FYNNEI. Trimming pared 8 bases from V and 4 bases from J, leaving 20 bases between. The CDR3 has 15 amino acids. CDR3 residues: CASGEARARLETQYF. For the CDR3, the DNA is TGTGCCAGCGGCGAGGCCAGGGCGCGGTTAGAGACCCAGTACTTC.

CDR3 in DNA: TGTGCCAGCAGCCTATGGACAGGGTGGGAAGAGACCCAGTACTTC. Translation: CASSLWTGWEETQYF. The chain uses TRBV28 and TRBJ2-5, with TRBD1 matching 8 bases. This CDR3 spans 15 amino acids. V lost 6 bases to trimming and J lost 3 bases; unmatched junction nucleotides: 9. CDR1 is MDHEN and CDR2 is SYDVKM in the germline V gene.

The DNA of the CDR3 is TGTGCCAGCAGCGCAACCGGGACAGGGCTAACTGAAGCTTTCTTT. Translating gives CASSATGTGLTEAFF. The chain employs TRBV9 and TRBJ1-1, with 9 bases aligning to TRBD1. This CDR3 comprises 15 residues. Germline lookup yields CDR1 SGDLS and CDR2 YYNGEE. V was pared by 3 bases and J by 5 bases, with 8 bases of the junction left unmatched.

In this sample, this clone turned up a few times. The rearrangement uses TRBV11-3 and TRBJ2-1; 9 bases map to TRBD2. After removal of 0 bases from V and 3 bases from J, the junction contained 3 bases not matched to a gene. CDR1 is SGHNT and CDR2 is YENEEA in the germline V gene. This CDR3 is built from 16 residues. The CDR3 DNA sequence: TGTGCCAGCAGCTTAGAGGCGGGAGGGTTCTACAATGAGCAGTTCTTC. This encodes CASSLEAGGFYNEQFF.